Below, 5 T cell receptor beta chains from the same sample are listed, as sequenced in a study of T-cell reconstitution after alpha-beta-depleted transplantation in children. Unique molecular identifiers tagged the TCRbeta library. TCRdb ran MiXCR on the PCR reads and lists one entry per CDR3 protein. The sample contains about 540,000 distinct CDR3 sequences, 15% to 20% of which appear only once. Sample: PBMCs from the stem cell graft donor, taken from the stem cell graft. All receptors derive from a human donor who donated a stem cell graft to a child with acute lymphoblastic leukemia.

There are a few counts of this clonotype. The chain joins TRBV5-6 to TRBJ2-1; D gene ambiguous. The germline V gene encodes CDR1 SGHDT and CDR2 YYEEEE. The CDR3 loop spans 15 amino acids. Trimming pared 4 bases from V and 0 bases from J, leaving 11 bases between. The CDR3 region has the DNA TGTGCCAGCAGCGACGAATTGAGCTCCTACAATGAGCAGTTCTTC. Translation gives CASSDELSSYNEQFF.

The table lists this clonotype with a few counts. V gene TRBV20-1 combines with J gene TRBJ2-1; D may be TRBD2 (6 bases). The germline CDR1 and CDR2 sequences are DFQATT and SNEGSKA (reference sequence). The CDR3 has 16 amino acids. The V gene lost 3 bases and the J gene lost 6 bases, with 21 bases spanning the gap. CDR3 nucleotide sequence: TGCAGTGCTAGTATAGCGCTGGGCCAGGGAGGCAATGAGCAGTTCTTC. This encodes CSASIALGQGGNEQFF.

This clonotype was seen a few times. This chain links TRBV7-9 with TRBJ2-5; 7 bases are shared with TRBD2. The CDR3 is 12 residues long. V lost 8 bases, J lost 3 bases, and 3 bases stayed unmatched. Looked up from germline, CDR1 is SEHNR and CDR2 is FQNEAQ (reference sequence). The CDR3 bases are TGTGCCAGCTCTGGGGGGGAAGAGACCCAGTACTTC. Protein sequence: CASSGGEETQYF.

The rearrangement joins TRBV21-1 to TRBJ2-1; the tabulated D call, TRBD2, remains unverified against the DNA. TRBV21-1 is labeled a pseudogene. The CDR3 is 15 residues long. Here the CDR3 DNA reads TGTGCCAGCAGCAAAGGGACTAGCGGGAGGGGTGAGCAGTTCTTC. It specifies CASSKGTSGRGEQFF.

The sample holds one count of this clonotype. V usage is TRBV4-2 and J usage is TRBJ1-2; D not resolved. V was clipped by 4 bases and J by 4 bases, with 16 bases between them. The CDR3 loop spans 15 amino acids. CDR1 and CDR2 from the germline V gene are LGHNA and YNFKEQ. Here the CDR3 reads CASSRYASRFYGYTF. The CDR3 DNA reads TGTGCCAGCAGCCGCTACGCAAGCAGGTTCTATGGCTACACCTTC.